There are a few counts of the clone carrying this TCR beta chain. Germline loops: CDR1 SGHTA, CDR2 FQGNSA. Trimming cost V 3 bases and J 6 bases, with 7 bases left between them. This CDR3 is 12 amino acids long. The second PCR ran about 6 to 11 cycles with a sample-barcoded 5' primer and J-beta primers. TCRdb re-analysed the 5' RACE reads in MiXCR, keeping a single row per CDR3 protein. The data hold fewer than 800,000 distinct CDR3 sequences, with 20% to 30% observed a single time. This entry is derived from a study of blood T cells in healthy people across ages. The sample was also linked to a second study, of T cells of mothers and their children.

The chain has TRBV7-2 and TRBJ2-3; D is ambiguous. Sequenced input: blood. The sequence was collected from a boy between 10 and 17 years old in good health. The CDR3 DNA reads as TGTGCCAGCAGCTTTCTGGTGGATACGCAGTATTTT. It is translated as CASSFLVDTQYF.